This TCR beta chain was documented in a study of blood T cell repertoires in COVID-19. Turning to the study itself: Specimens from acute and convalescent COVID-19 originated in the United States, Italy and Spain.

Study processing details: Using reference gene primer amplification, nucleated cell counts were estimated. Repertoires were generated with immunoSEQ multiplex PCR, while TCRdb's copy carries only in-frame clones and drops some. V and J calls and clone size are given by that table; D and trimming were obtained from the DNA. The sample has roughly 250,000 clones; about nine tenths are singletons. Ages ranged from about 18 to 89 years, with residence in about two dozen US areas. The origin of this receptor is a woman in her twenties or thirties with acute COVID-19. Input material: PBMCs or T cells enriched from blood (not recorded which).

The CDR3 loop reads CASSLPQLGGDSYEQYF. The CDR3 DNA reads as TGTGCCAGCAGTTTACCCCAACTCGGGGGGGATAGCTACGAGCAGTACTTC. The chain links TRBV28 to TRBJ2-7; TRBD2 matches at 8 bases. The V and J ends lost 2 bases and 3 bases, in that order; junction bases with no gene match: 12. CDR3 size: 17 residues. Germline CDR1 is MDHEN and CDR2 is SYDVKM.